Following are 26 T cell receptor beta chains from one sample sequenced in a study of blood T cell repertoires in COVID-19. TCRdb keeps only in-frame clones here, not all; method: immunoSEQ multiplex PCR. The sample gives about 140,000 clones, around 80% of which show up once; roughly 10% is in the top ten. The sequencing input was peripheral blood. The source is a man aged 55 to 70 with active or convalescent COVID-19.

This chain uses TRBV4-3 with TRBJ2-7; 7 bases are a match to TRBD1. The CDR3 is 15 amino acids. CDR1 is LGHNA and CDR2 is YSLEER in the germline V gene. After removal of 0 bases from V and 6 bases from J, the junction contained 8 bases not matched to a gene. CDR3 sequence (DNA): TGCGCCAGCAGCCAAGACGGGACAGATACCTCCGAGCAGTACTTC. It translates to CASSQDGTDTSEQYF.

The chain couples TRBV6-5 to TRBJ1-2; 7 bases align to TRBD1. V was clipped by 10 bases and J by 4 bases; unmatched bases: 12. Germline V gene data show CDR1 as MNHEY and CDR2 as SVGAGI. The CDR3 length is 14 residues. Written as DNA, the CDR3 is TGTGCCACCCAGATAGGGGGCGCCGGCTATGGCTACACCTTC. Its protein product is CATQIGGAGYGYTF.

This clone was detected only a few times. This chain joins TRBV30 and TRBJ2-1, with D perhaps matching TRBD2 (5 bases). CDR1 and CDR2 (germline): GTSNPN, SVGIG (reference sequence). V was trimmed by 1 base and J by 12 bases, leaving 13 bases between them. The CDR3 totals 12 residues. The CDR3 DNA sequence: TGTGCCTGGAGTGACTCGGACTTTAGGCAGTTCTTC. It is translated as CAWSDSDFRQFF.

The gene calls are TRBV6-6 and TRBJ2-7; 12 nucleotides agree with TRBD2. V was clipped by 4 bases and J by 3 bases; unmatched bases: 4. Germline CDR1 is MNHNY and CDR2 is SVGAGI (reference sequence). The CDR3 is made up of 15 amino acids. CDR3 residues: CASSSRTSGVYEQYF. The CDR3 DNA follows: TGTGCCAGCAGTTCCCGGACTAGCGGGGTCTACGAGCAGTACTTC.

The sample holds a few counts of this clone. This chain joins TRBV15 and TRBJ1-1; no definite D call. The CDR3 consists of 15 residues. Trimming took 0 bases from V and 11 from J, leaving 19 bases between them. CDR1 and CDR2 from the germline V gene are LNHNV and YYDKDF (reference sequence). The CDR3 sequence: CATSRESNWGGGAFF. CDR3 DNA: TGTGCCACCAGCAGAGAGAGTAACTGGGGTGGCGGGGCTTTCTTT.

In DNA form, the CDR3 reads TGTGCCAGCCGTCGGGGGGCGCTGGATGGCTACACCTTC. Its translation: CASRRGALDGYTF. V is TRBV12-3 or TRBV12-4 and J is TRBJ1-2, with D possibly TRBD1 on 6 matching bases. V shed 8 bases and J shed 6 bases, with 16 bases lying between them. The CDR3 has 13 amino acids.

A few counts support this clone. This chain links TRBV5-8 with TRBJ1-2; possibly TRBD1 for D (6 bases). This CDR3 is 13 amino acids long. V was pared by 6 bases and J by 11 bases, with 20 bases between. Germline V lookup: CDR1 SGHTS, CDR2 YDEGEE. CDR3 sequence reads: CASTLRITGLYTF. The CDR3, as DNA: TGTGCCAGCACCTTACGGATCACAGGGCTATACACCTTC.

This chain links TRBV30 with TRBJ1-2; possible D gene TRBD1, 6 bases. The CDR3 has 14 amino acids. Trimming stripped 3 bases from V and 7 bases from J, with 18 bases between. Looked up from germline, CDR1 is GTSNPN and CDR2 is SVGIG (reference sequence). As DNA, the CDR3 is TGTGCCTGGAGCGGCGGACAGAGTTTTAGTGGCTACACCTTC. Protein product: CAWSGGQSFSGYTF.

V gene TRBV6-2 or TRBV6-3 combines with J gene TRBJ2-5; perhaps TRBD2 as D (6 bases). CDR1 is MNHEY, CDR2 SVGEGT, per germline. The CDR3 spans 16 residues. Trimming removed 7 bases from V and 0 bases from J, with 18 bases in between. CDR3 protein: CASNPVAGRYQETQYF. The CDR3 nucleotides read TGTGCCAGCAACCCCGTGGCGGGAAGGTACCAAGAGACCCAGTACTTC.

The chain has TRBV30 and TRBJ2-5, with D maybe TRBD2 (6 bases). V lost 1 base to trimming and J lost 3 bases, with 21 bases between them. CDR3 length: 17 residues. Germline V gene data show CDR1 as GTSNPN and CDR2 as SVGIG (reference sequence). CDR3 DNA sequence: TGTGCCTGGAGTGGGGTTATGGGACTTCGGACAAAAGAGACCCAGTACTTC. Translating gives CAWSGVMGLRTKETQYF.

The chain carries TRBV11-2 and TRBJ1-1, with D tentatively TRBD1 (6 bases). The length of the CDR3 is 17 residues. The germline V and J ends were trimmed by 5 bases and 0 bases, with 19 bases remaining between them. Germline V gene data show CDR1 as SGHAT and CDR2 as FQNNGV. The CDR3 DNA reads TGTGCCAGCAGCACTAACAAAGCAGGGGTTATGAACACTGAAGCTTTCTTT. It is translated as CASSTNKAGVMNTEAFF.

This clone was observed once. The chain couples TRBV6-6 to TRBJ1-1; possible D gene TRBD1, 5 bases. V dropped 2 bases and J dropped 5 bases, with 15 bases sitting between them. Germline CDR1 reads MNHNY; CDR2 reads SVGAGI (reference sequence). The CDR3 is 15 residues long. CDR3 protein: CASSYGVGGSTEAFF. As DNA, the CDR3 is TGTGCCAGCAGTTACGGGGTTGGGGGGAGTACTGAAGCTTTCTTT.

This chain links TRBV2 with TRBJ1-5, with no clear D. CDR1 is SNHLY and CDR2 is FYNNEI in the germline V gene. This CDR3 spans 15 amino acids. The V end lost 4 bases, the J end lost 0 bases, and 10 bases lay between the germline ends. This CDR3 reads CASSAEHYSNQPQHF. In DNA form, the CDR3 reads TGTGCCAGCAGTGCGGAGCATTATAGCAATCAGCCCCAGCATTTT.

This sequence joins TRBV19 and TRBJ1-1, with 7 bases fitting TRBD1. The V gene end was trimmed by 9 bases and the J gene end by 2 bases; junction bases not matched to a gene: 6. This CDR3 has 13 residues. CDR1 is LNHDA, CDR2 SQIVND, per germline (reference sequence). The CDR3: CASSDRANTEAFF. The CDR3 DNA follows: TGTGCCAGCAGTGACAGGGCTAACACTGAAGCTTTCTTT. Based on the CDR3 plus reference TRBV19 and TRBJ1-1, the full variable domain is DGGITQSPKYLFRKEGQNVTLSCEQNLNHDAMYWYRQDPGQGLRLIYYSQIVNDFQKGDIAEGYSVSREKKESFPLTVTSAQKNPTAFYLCASSDRANTEAFFGQGTRLTVV.

V and J are TRBV29-1 and TRBJ1-2, with D tentatively TRBD1 (6 bases). Germline-derived CDR1 and CDR2 are SQVTM and ANQGSEA. The CDR3 has 14 amino acids. The V end lost 7 bases, the J end lost 2 bases, and 17 bases lay between the germline ends. In DNA form, the CDR3 reads TGCAGCGCCGTGGGGGGGACAAGGAACTATGGCTACACCTTC. Translated, it gives CSAVGGTRNYGYTF.

This chain joins TRBV6-2 or TRBV6-3 and TRBJ2-7, with TRBD2 matching 10 bases. CDR1 and CDR2 from the germline V gene are MNHEY and SVGEGT. J was trimmed by 1 base and V by 4 bases; bases with no gene match: 13. This CDR3 has 18 residues. Here the CDR3 DNA reads TGTGCCAGCAGTTCCGGACTAGCGGAGAAACCTCCATCCTACGAGCAGTACGTC. Translated, it gives CASSSGLAEKPPSYEQYV.

The chain is built from TRBV11-2 and TRBJ1-2, with D unresolved. V lost 1 base and J lost 8, with 14 bases in between. The CDR3 spans 14 residues. Germline lookup yields CDR1 SGHAT and CDR2 FQNNGV. CDR3 nucleotide sequence: TGTGCCAGCAGCTTAGGTTCGAGGGAAGGAGGCTACACCTTC. Encoded protein: CASSLGSREGGYTF. Complete variable domain (other parts from reference TRBV11-2 and TRBJ1-2): EAGVAQSPRYKIIEKRQSVAFWCNPISGHATLYWYQQILGQGPKLLIQFQNNGVVDDSQLPKDRFSAERLKGVDSTLKIQPAKLEDSAVYLCASSLGSREGGYTFGSGTRLTVV.

This chain uses TRBV6-5 with TRBJ1-1, with a possible D match to TRBD1 (6 bases). This CDR3 contains 16 residues. V was clipped by 2 bases and J by 8 bases, with 21 bases between them. CDR1 and CDR2 from the germline V gene are MNHEY and SVGAGI. In DNA form, the CDR3 reads TGTGCCAGCAGTTACGATAGGGGCAGGGGAAAAAAAGAAGCTTTCTTT. This gives the protein CASSYDRGRGKKEAFF.

The genes are TRBV7-6 and TRBJ1-4; 11 bases are a match to TRBD1. CDR3 length equals 15 residues. The V and J ends lost 4 bases and 5 bases, in that order; junction bases with no gene match: 3. Germline CDR1 SGHVS, CDR2 FNYEAQ. Here the CDR3 DNA reads TGTGCCAGCAGCTCGGACAGGGGGCAAAATGAAAAACTGTTTTTT. This encodes CASSSDRGQNEKLFF.

The chain recombines TRBV6-5 with TRBJ2-4; tentatively, D is TRBD2 (5 bases). Germline CDR1 reads MNHEY; CDR2 reads SVGAGI. The V gene lost 8 bases and the J gene lost 10 bases, with 9 bases spanning the gap. This CDR3 spans 10 amino acids. The CDR3 bases are TGTGCCAGCGGGGAGTGGATTCAGTACTTC. This gives the protein CASGEWIQYF.

This clone was detected a few times. This rearrangement joins TRBV3-1 (or the pseudogene TRBV3-2) to TRBJ1-5; D perhaps matches TRBD1 (6 bases). The germline V and J ends were trimmed by 0 bases and 2 bases, with 17 bases remaining between them. Per the germline V gene, CDR1 is LGHDT and CDR2 is YNNKEL (reference sequence). The CDR3 is 18 amino acids. CDR3 sequence (DNA): TGTGCCAGCAGCCAAGAAGCCGCCTCAGGGGTTGGCAATCAGCCCCAGCATTTT. This codes for CASSQEAASGVGNQPQHF.

Only one count was recorded for this clone. The chain employs TRBV3-1 (or the pseudogene TRBV3-2) and TRBJ2-1; D may be TRBD1 (5 bases). Trimming took 5 bases from V and 10 from J, leaving 12 bases between them. Germline-derived CDR1 and CDR2 are LGHDT and YNNKEL (reference sequence). The CDR3 runs 12 residues. The CDR3 nucleotides are TGTGCCAGCAGCTCAGGGTCTCGGGAGCAGTTCTTC. Translating gives CASSSGSREQFF.

The genes are TRBV27 and TRBJ1-3; 10 nucleotides line up with TRBD1. Trimming removed 9 bases from V and 4 bases from J; junction bases left unmatched: 9. The CDR3 consists of 15 residues. CDR1 and CDR2 (germline): MNHEY, SMNVEV (reference sequence). The CDR3 region has the DNA TGTGCCAGTTGGGCCGGGACAGGGGTCGGAAACACCATATATTTT. Its protein is CASWAGTGVGNTIYF.

The J gene is TRBJ2-7, the V gene TRBV7-6; 11 bases map to TRBD2. The CDR3 spans 14 residues. Germline CDR1 is SGHVS and CDR2 is FNYEAQ. V lost 6 bases to trimming and J lost 4 bases; unmatched junction nucleotides: 5. The CDR3 spells CASSPGTSGYEQYV. The CDR3 region has the DNA TGTGCCAGCAGTCCCGGGACTAGCGGTTACGAGCAGTACGTC.

This clone was detected only once. The rearrangement uses TRBV7-9 and TRBJ1-2; D unresolved. Trimming removed 1 base from V and 4 bases from J, with 19 bases in between. The CDR3 has 17 amino acids. Germline-derived CDR1 and CDR2 are SEHNR and FQNEAQ (reference sequence). The CDR3 loop reads CASSLEGTRRGSYGYTF. The CDR3, as DNA: TGTGCCAGCAGCTTAGAGGGTACGAGGCGGGGTTCCTATGGCTACACCTTC.

The chain joins TRBV5-6 to TRBJ2-5, with D tentatively TRBD2 (5 bases). V gave up 4 bases and J gave up 4 bases, with 14 bases separating them. This CDR3 has 14 amino acids. Germline assignment: CDR1 SGHDT and CDR2 YYEEEE. CDR3 bases: TGTGCCAGCAGCCCGGGAAGTCTGGGAGAGACCCAGTACTTC. Protein sequence: CASSPGSLGETQYF.